Reported below is one T cell receptor beta chain. The record originates from a study of T cell repertoires in cytomegalovirus infection. As for the study in general: The public TCR beta signatures pointed to both CMV infection and matching HLA type.

MiXCR was run by TCRdb on the reads, yielding one entry per CDR3 protein. This sample has 250,000 or so distinct CDR3 sequences, with about a sixth found just once. Trimming cost V 0 bases and J 2 bases, with 13 bases left between them. Germline V gene lookup returns CDR1 SGHDN and CDR2 FVKESK. CDR3 length: 16 residues. The chain has TRBV14 and TRBJ2-5, with a tentative D call TRBD1 (5 bases). The TCR comes from a human donor in good health (CMV status not recorded). Some clones in this sample may be carry-over from other donors' samples. The sequenced sample was CD8+ T cells from PBMCs. Written as DNA, the CDR3 is TGTGCCAGCAGCCAAGAGAGCCCCCAGGGACAAGAGACCCAGTACTTC. Residues: CASSQESPQGQETQYF.